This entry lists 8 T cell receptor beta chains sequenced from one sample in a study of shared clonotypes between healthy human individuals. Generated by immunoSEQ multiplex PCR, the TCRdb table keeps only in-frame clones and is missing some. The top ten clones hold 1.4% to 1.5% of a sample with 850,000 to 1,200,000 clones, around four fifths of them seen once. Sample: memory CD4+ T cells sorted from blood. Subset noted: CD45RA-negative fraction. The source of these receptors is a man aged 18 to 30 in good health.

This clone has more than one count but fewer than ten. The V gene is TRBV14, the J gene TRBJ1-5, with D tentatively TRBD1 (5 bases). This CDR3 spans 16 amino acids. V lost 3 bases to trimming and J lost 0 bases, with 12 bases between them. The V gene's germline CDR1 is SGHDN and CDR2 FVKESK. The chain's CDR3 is CASSQGTWNSNQPQHF. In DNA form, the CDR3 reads TGTGCCAGCAGCCAGGGGACGTGGAATAGCAATCAGCCCCAGCATTTT.

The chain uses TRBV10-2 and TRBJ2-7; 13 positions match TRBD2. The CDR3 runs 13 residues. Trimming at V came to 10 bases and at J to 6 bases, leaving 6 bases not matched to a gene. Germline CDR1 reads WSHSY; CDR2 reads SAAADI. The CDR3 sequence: CATLLAGGGEQYF. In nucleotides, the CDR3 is TGCGCCACCTTACTAGCGGGAGGGGGCGAGCAGTACTTC.

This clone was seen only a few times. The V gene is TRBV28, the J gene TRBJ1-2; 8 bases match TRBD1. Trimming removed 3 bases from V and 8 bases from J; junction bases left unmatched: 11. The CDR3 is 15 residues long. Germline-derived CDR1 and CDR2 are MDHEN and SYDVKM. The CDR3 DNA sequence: TGTGCCAGCAGTTTCTTAGGGACAGGTGAATCGGGCTACACCTTC. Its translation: CASSFLGTGESGYTF.

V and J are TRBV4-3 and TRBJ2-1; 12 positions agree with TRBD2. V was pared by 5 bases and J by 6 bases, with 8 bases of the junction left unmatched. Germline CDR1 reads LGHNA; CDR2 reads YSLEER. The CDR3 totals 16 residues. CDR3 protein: CASSFAGTSGLNEQFF. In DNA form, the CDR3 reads TGCGCCAGCAGCTTCGCCGGGACTAGCGGGCTCAATGAGCAGTTCTTC.

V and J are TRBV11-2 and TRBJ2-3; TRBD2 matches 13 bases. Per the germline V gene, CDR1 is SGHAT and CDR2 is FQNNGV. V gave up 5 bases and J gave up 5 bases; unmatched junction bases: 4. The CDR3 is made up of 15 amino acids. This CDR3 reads CASSARLAGGDTQYF. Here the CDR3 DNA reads TGTGCCAGCAGCGCCCGACTAGCGGGGGGAGATACGCAGTATTTT. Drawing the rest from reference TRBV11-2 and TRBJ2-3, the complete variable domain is EAGVAQSPRYKIIEKRQSVAFWCNPISGHATLYWYQQILGQGPKLLIQFQNNGVVDDSQLPKDRFSAERLKGVDSTLKIQPAKLEDSAVYLCASSARLAGGDTQYFGPGTRLTVL.

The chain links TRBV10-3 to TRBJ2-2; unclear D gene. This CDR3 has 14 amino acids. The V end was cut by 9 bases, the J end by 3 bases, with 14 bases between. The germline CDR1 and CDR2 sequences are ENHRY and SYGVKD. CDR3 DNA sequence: TGTGCCATTAGGGCGGCAGACTACACCGGGGAGCTGTTTTTT. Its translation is CAIRAADYTGELFF.

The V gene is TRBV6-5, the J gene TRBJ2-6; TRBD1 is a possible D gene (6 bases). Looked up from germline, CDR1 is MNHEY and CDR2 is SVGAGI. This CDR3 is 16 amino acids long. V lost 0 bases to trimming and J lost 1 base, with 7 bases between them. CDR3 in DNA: TGTGCCAGCAGTTACTCCCAGGGGTCTGGGGCCAACGTCCTGACTTTC. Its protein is CASSYSQGSGANVLTF.

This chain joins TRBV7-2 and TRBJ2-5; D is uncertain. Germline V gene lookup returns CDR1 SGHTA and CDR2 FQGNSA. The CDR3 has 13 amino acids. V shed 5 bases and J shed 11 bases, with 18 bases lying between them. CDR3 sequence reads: CASSASPRAEQYF. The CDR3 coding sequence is TGTGCCAGCAGCGCCTCGCCCCGGGCGGAGCAGTACTTC.